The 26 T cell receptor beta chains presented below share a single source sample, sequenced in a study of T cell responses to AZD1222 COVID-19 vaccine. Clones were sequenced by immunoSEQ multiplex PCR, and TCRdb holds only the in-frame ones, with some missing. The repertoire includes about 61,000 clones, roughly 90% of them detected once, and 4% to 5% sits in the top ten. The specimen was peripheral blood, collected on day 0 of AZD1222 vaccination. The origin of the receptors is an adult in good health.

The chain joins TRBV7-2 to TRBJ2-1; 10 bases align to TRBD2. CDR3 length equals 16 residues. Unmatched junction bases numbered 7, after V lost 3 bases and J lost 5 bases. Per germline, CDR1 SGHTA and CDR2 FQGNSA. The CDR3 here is CASSLYSGGPNNEQFF. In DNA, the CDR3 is TGTGCCAGCAGCTTGTATAGCGGGGGGCCCAACAATGAGCAGTTCTTC.

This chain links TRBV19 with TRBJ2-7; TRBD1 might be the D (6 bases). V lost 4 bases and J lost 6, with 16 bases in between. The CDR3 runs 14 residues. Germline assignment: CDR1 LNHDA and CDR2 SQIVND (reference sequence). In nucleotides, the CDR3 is TGTGCCAGTAGTACCCCCGGGACACTGCGCGAGCAGTACTTC. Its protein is CASSTPGTLREQYF.

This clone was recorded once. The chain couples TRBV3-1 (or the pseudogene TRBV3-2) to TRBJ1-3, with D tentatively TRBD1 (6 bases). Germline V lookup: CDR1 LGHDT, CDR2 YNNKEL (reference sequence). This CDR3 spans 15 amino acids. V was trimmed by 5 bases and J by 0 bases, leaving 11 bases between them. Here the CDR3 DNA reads TGTGCCAGCAGCTATGACAGGAGCTCTGGAAACACCATATATTTT. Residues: CASSYDRSSGNTIYF.

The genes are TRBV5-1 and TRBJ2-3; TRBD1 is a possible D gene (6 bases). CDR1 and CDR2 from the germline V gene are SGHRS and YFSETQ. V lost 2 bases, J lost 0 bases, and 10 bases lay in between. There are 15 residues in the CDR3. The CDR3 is CASSFSGVSTDTQYF. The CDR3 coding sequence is TGCGCCAGCAGCTTCTCAGGGGTTAGCACAGATACGCAGTATTTT.

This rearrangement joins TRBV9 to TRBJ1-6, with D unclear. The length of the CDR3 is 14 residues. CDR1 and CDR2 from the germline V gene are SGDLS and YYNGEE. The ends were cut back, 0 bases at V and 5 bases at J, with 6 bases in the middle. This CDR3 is CASSVGPNNSPLHF. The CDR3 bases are TGTGCCAGCAGCGTAGGGCCGAATAATTCACCCCTCCACTTT.

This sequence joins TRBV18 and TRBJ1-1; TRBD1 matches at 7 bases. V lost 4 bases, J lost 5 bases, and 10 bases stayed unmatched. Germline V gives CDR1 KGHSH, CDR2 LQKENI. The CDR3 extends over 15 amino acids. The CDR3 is CASSQGAPRGTEAFF. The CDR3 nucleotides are TGTGCCAGCTCACAGGGGGCCCCCCGGGGGACTGAAGCTTTCTTT. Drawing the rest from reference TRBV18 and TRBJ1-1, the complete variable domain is NAGVMQNPRHLVRRRGQEARLRCSPMKGHSHVYWYRQLPEEGLKFMVYLQKENIIDESGMPKERFSAEFPKEGPSILRIQQVVRGDSAAYFCASSQGAPRGTEAFFGQGTRLTVV.

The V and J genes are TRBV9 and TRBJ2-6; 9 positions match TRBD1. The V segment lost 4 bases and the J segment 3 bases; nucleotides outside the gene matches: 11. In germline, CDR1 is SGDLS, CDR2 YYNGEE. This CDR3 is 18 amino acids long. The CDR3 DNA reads TGTGCCAGCAGCCTCCGCCAGGGACAGGGAGTTGGGGCCAACGTCCTGACTTTC. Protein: CASSLRQGQGVGANVLTF.

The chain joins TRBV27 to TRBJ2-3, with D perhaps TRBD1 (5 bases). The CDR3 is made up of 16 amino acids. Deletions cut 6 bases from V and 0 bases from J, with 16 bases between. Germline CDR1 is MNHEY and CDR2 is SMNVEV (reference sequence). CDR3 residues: CASSPWGRASTDTQYF. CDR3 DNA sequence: TGTGCCAGCAGCCCGTGGGGCAGGGCTAGCACAGATACGCAGTATTTT.

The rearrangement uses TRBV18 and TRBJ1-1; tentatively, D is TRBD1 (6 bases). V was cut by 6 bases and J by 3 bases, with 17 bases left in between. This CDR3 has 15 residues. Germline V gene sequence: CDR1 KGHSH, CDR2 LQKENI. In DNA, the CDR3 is TGTGCCAGCTCCCCCTTAGGGGGTACGGACACTGAAGCTTTCTTT. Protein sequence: CASSPLGGTDTEAFF. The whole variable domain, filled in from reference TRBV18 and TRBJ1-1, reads NAGVMQNPRHLVRRRGQEARLRCSPMKGHSHVYWYRQLPEEGLKFMVYLQKENIIDESGMPKERFSAEFPKEGPSILRIQQVVRGDSAAYFCASSPLGGTDTEAFFGQGTRLTVV.

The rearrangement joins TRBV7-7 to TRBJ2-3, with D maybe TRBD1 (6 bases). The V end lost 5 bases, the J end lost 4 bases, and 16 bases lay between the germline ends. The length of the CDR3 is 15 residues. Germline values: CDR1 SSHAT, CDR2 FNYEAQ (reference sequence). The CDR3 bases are TGTGCCAGCAGCCCCTTAGGACAGCCGGCAGATACGCAGTATTTT. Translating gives CASSPLGQPADTQYF. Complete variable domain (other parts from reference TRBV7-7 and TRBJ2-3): GAGVSQSPRYKVTKRGQDVTLRCDPISSHATLYWYQQALGQGPEFLTYFNYEAQPDKSGLPSDRFSAERPEGSISTLTIQRTEQRDSAMYRCASSPLGQPADTQYFGPGTRLTVL.

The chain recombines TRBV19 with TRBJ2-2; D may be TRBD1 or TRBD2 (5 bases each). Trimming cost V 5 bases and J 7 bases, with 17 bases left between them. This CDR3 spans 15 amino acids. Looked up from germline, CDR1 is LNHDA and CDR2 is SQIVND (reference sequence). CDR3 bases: TGTGCCAGTAGTGAGGGCAGGGCGGCGGGCGGGGAGCTGTTTTTT. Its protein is CASSEGRAAGGELFF.

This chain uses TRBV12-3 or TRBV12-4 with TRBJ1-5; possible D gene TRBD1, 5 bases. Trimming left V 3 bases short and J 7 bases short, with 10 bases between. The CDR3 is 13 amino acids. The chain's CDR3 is CASSFRGGQPQHF. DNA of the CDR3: TGTGCCAGCAGTTTTAGGGGTGGGCAGCCCCAGCATTTT.

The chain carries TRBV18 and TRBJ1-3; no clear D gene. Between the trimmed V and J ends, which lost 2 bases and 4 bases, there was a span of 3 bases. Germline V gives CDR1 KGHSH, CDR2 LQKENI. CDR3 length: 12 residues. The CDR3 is CASSPGGNTIYF. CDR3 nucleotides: TGTGCCAGCTCACCAGGCGGAAACACCATATATTTT.

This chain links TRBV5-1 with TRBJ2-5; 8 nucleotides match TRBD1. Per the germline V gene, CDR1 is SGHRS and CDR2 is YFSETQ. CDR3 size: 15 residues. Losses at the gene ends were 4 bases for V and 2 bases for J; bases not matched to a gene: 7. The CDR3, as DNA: TGCGCCAGCAGCCCAGGAGGGACAGGACAAGAGACCCAGTACTTC. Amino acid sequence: CASSPGGTGQETQYF.

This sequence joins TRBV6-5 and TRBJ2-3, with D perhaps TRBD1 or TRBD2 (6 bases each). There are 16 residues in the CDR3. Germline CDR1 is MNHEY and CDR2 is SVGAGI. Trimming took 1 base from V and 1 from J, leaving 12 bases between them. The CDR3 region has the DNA TGTGCCAGCAGTTACTACGGGGGCCAGGGCACAGATACGCAGTATTTT. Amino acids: CASSYYGGQGTDTQYF.

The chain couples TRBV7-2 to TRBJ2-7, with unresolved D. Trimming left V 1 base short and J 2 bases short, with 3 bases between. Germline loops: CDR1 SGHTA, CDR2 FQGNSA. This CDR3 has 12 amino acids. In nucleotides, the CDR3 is TGTGCCAGCAGCTTAGGTACCTACGAGCAGTACTTC. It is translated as CASSLGTYEQYF.

CDR3 loop: CASSEVVGGELFF. For the CDR3, the DNA is TGTGCCAGCAGTGAAGTGGTGGGCGGGGAGCTGTTTTTT. The chain links TRBV2 to TRBJ2-2; no definite D call. V was shortened by 1 base and J by 7 bases, with 7 bases between the two germline ends. Germline loops: CDR1 SNHLY, CDR2 FYNNEI. The length of the CDR3 is 13 residues.

The CDR3 nucleotides read TGTGCCAGCAGTAACCAGGGGAGGGGACACACTGAAGCTTTCTTT. It translates to CASSNQGRGHTEAFF. This chain connects TRBV9 to TRBJ1-1; maybe TRBD1 (6 bases). The V gene's germline CDR1 is SGDLS and CDR2 YYNGEE. The CDR3 is 15 residues long. V dropped 5 bases and J dropped 3 bases, with 17 bases sitting between them.

The CDR3 DNA reads TGTGCCAGTAGTATAGATAGGAGGACTGGAAACACCATATATTTT. This sequence encodes CASSIDRRTGNTIYF. The V call is TRBV19, the J call TRBJ1-3; no reliable D call. Per germline, CDR1 LNHDA and CDR2 SQIVND (reference sequence). Trimming took 0 bases from V and 2 from J, leaving 8 bases between them. This CDR3 region has 15 residues.

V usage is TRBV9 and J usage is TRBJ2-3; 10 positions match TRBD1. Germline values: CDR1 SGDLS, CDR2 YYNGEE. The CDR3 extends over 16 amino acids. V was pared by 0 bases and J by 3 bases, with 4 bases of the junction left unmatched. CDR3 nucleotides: TGTGCCAGCAGCGTAGTAGGGGACAGGGGTACAGATACGCAGTATTTT. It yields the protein CASSVVGDRGTDTQYF.

CDR3 nucleotide sequence: TGTGCCAGCAGTGGGACTTGGGGTCCCTATAGCAATCAGCCCCAGCATTTT. Translating gives CASSGTWGPYSNQPQHF. This sequence joins TRBV2 and TRBJ1-5; D not resolved. V shed 4 bases and J shed 0 bases, with 16 bases lying between them. Germline assignment: CDR1 SNHLY and CDR2 FYNNEI. CDR3 length equals 17 residues.

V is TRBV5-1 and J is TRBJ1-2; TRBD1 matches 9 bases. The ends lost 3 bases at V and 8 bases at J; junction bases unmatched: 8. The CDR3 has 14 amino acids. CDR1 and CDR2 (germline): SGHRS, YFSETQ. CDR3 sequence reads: CASSSTGGAVGYTF. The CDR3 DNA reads TGCGCCAGCAGCTCAACAGGGGGCGCGGTAGGCTACACCTTC.

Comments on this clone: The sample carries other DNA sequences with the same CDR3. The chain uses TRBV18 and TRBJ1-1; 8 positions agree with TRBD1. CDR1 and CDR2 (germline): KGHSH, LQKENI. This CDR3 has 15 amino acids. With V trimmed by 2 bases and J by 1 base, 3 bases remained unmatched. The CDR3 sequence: CASSPTGGKNTEAFF. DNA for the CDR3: TGTGCCAGCTCACCAACAGGGGGAAAGAACACTGAAGCTTTCTTT.

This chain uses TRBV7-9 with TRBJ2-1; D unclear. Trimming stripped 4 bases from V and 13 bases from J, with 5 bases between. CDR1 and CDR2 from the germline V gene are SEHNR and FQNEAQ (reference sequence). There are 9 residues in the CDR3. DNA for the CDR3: TGTGCCAGCAGCTCCTCCCAGTTCTTC. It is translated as CASSSSQFF.

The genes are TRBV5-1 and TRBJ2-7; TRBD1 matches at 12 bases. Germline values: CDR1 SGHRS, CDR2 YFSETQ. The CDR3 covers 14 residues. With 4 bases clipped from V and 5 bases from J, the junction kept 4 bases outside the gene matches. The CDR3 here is CASSPGTGGHEQYF. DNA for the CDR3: TGCGCCAGCAGCCCCGGGACAGGGGGCCACGAGCAGTACTTC.

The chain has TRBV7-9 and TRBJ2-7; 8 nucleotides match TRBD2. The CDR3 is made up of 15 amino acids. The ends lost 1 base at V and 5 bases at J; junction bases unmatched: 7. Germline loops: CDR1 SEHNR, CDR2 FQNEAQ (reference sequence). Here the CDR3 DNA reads TGTGCCAGCAGCTTAGGAATTAGCGGGGTTGACGAGCAGTACTTC. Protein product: CASSLGISGVDEQYF.